This passage covers 24 T cell receptor beta chains from one sample sequenced in a study of blood T cells in healthy people across ages (dated by TCRdb to about 2015). Library construction relied on 5' RACE. Data came from an Illumina HiSeq 2500. A second roughly 7 to 12 cycle PCR used a sample-barcoded 5' primer and a J-beta primer mix. TCRdb reanalyzed the raw reads on its own, using fastp at Q25 for trimming and MiXCR for clone calling, and kept in-frame beta chains. For every CDR3 protein sequence, its rows merge into one entry that carries the most common genes and DNA. Within this sample are about 1 million distinct CDR3 sequences, with around 43% of them counted one time only. Over 15% of the sample rests with the top ten. The sequenced material came from blood. Receptors were obtained from a woman aged 55-70 years in good health.

The chain couples TRBV11-2 to TRBJ2-7; D is undetermined. In germline, CDR1 is SGHAT, CDR2 FQNNGV. The V and J ends lost 1 base and 0 bases respectively, with 7 bases between them. This CDR3 contains 14 residues. CDR3 loop: CASSLVYSSYEQYF. CDR3 nucleotides: TGTGCCAGCAGCTTAGTATACAGCTCCTACGAGCAGTACTTC.

The V and J genes are TRBV6-5 and TRBJ2-3, with a tentative D call TRBD2 (6 bases). The germline CDR1 and CDR2 sequences are MNHEY and SVGAGI. The CDR3 is 15 amino acids. Between the trimmed V and J ends, which lost 8 bases and 3 bases, there was a span of 18 bases. CDR3 coding DNA: TGTGCCAGCTCCCTCGCGAACCGGGAGACAGATACGCAGTATTTT. It yields the protein CASSLANRETDTQYF.

This clonotype was found once. The genes are TRBV11-2 and TRBJ2-1, with D maybe TRBD2 (5 bases). V lost 4 bases to trimming and J lost 2 bases, with 15 bases between them. The CDR3 sequence is 16 residues long. CDR1 SGHAT and CDR2 FQNNGV come from the germline V gene. The CDR3 is CASSSKRPSPYNEQFF. The DNA for the CDR3 is TGTGCCAGCAGCTCTAAGCGGCCATCACCCTACAATGAGCAGTTCTTC.

This clonotype was detected a few times. The chain links TRBV4-1 to TRBJ2-7; D is possibly TRBD1 (5 bases). The CDR3 runs 13 residues. The ends were cut back, 4 bases at V and 2 bases at J, with 9 bases in the middle. CDR1 is MGHRA, CDR2 YSYEKL, per germline. The CDR3 coding sequence is TGCGCCAGCAGCCCCCGACAGACCTACGAGCAGTACTTC. Translation: CASSPRQTYEQYF.

This clonotype was seen a handful of times. V gene TRBV27 combines with J gene TRBJ2-7, with TRBD1 matching over 8 bases. V shed 6 bases and J 6 bases; nucleotides not matched to a gene: 10. This CDR3 region has 14 residues. Germline V gene sequence: CDR1 MNHEY, CDR2 SMNVEV (reference sequence). The CDR3: CASSPDRDVSEQYF. CDR3 bases: TGTGCCAGCAGCCCGGACAGGGACGTTAGCGAGCAGTACTTC.

J is TRBJ2-6 and V is TRBV30, with TRBD1 matching 12 bases. This CDR3 contains 16 residues. The V and J ends lost 4 bases and 2 bases, in that order; junction bases with no gene match: 3. Per germline, CDR1 GTSNPN and CDR2 SVGIG (reference sequence). DNA for the CDR3: TGTGCCTGGATTGGGACAGGGGGCCCTGGGGCCAACGTCCTGACTTTC. It encodes CAWIGTGGPGANVLTF.

The chain combines TRBV27 with TRBJ2-5, with D possibly matching TRBD2 (6 bases). Trimming left V 4 bases short and J 2 bases short, with 14 bases between. There are 15 residues in the CDR3. Germline V lookup: CDR1 MNHEY, CDR2 SMNVEV (reference sequence). The CDR3 DNA follows: TGTGCCAGCAGTTCAGGGAGGAAGGGGCAAGAGACCCAGTACTTC. As protein: CASSSGRKGQETQYF.

The V gene is TRBV18, the J gene TRBJ2-5; 9 bases align to TRBD1. Germline trimming cut 1 base from V and 3 bases from J; bases unmatched to any gene: 6. This CDR3 contains 16 residues. Germline V gives CDR1 KGHSH, CDR2 LQKENI. The CDR3 DNA sequence: TGTGCCAGCTCACCACTACCTGGGACAGGGAAAGAGACCCAGTACTTC. This codes for CASSPLPGTGKETQYF.

The CDR3 spells CASSLESGTSGKPYEQYF. The DNA of the CDR3 is TGTGCCAGCAGCTTAGAGAGCGGGACTAGCGGGAAACCCTACGAGCAGTACTTC. This rearrangement joins TRBV7-3 to TRBJ2-7; 13 nucleotides align to TRBD2. This CDR3 has 18 residues. After removal of 2 bases from V and 2 bases from J, the junction contained 9 bases not matched to a gene. Germline V gene sequence: CDR1 SGHTA, CDR2 FQGTGA. Filled out from reference TRBV7-3 and TRBJ2-7, the complete variable domain reads GAGVSQTPSNKVTEKGKYVELRCDPISGHTALYWYRQSLGQGPEFLIYFQGTGAADDSGLPNDRFFAVRPEGSVSTLKIQRTERGDSAVYLCASSLESGTSGKPYEQYFGPGTRLTVT.

The chain employs TRBV14 and TRBJ1-4, with D tentatively TRBD1 (5 bases). Per the germline V gene, CDR1 is SGHDN and CDR2 is FVKESK. The CDR3 has 15 amino acids. The V end lost 4 bases, the J end lost 4 bases, and 13 bases lay between the germline ends. The DNA for the CDR3 is TGTGCCAGCAGCCCATCGGGACTGATTAATGAAAAACTGTTTTTT. It translates to CASSPSGLINEKLFF.

This clonotype was detected a few times. The genes are TRBV20-1 and TRBJ2-1; no firm D call. This CDR3 has 15 amino acids. Germline V CDR1 and CDR2: DFQATT, SNEGSKA (reference sequence). The V end lost 3 bases, the J end lost 0 bases, and 12 bases lay between the germline ends. The CDR3 here is CSASKLQSSYNEQFF. Written as DNA, the CDR3 is TGCAGTGCTAGTAAGTTGCAAAGCTCCTACAATGAGCAGTTCTTC.

J is TRBJ2-1 and V is TRBV27; 11 bases agree with TRBD2. The end of the DNA is better explained by TRBJ2-7, so the J call may be wrong. The germline CDR1 and CDR2 sequences are MNHEY and SMNVEV (reference sequence). CDR3 size: 16 residues. In DNA, the CDR3 is TGTGCCAGCGGACGACTAGCGGGAATGTCCTACAATGAGCAGTACTTC. This gives the protein CASGRLAGMSYNEQYF.

The chain carries TRBV6-6 and TRBJ1-4; D gene unclear. The CDR3 is made up of 15 amino acids. Germline V gives CDR1 MNHNY, CDR2 SVGAGI (reference sequence). V dropped 7 bases and J dropped 5 bases, with 17 bases sitting between them. CDR3 nucleotides: TGTGCCAGCATCAGTGACGGGTGGCCAAATGAAAAACTGTTTTTT. Its protein product is CASISDGWPNEKLFF.

This clonotype was counted only a few times. One end of the junction is discordant with germline, which a read error may explain. This chain uses TRBV2 with TRBJ1-6; D uncertain. This CDR3 comprises 14 residues. Germline values: CDR1 SNHLY, CDR2 FYNNEI. CDR3 in amino acids: CASREGLSTSPLHF. The CDR3 bases are TGTGCCAGCAGGGAAGGACTGAGTACTTCACCCCTCCACTTT.

V gene TRBV3-1 combines with J gene TRBJ2-1; 12 nucleotides match TRBD2. CDR1 and CDR2 (germline): LGHDT, YNNKEL (reference sequence). This CDR3 region has 16 residues. The V gene end was trimmed by 4 bases and the J gene end by 10 bases; junction bases not matched to a gene: 11. CDR3 sequence: CASSLLAGGPSDEQFF. The CDR3 nucleotides are TGTGCCAGCAGCCTTCTAGCGGGAGGGCCCAGCGACGAGCAGTTCTTC.

Worth noting for this clonotype: A clone one base away is much larger, so this may be a read error. The chain recombines TRBV10-3 with TRBJ2-5, with D possibly being TRBD1 (5 bases). Trimming took off 8 bases at V and 1 base at J, with 14 bases between the two ends. This CDR3 is built from 14 residues. Germline V lookup: CDR1 ENHRY, CDR2 SYGVKD. The CDR3 sequence: CAIGRNRTQETQYF. The CDR3 DNA is TGTGCCATCGGTCGTAACAGGACCCAAGAGACCCAGTACTTC.

The genes are TRBV7-8 and TRBJ2-7; no definite D call. The germline V gene encodes CDR1 SGHVS and CDR2 FQNEAQ. CDR3 length equals 14 residues. Deletions cut 1 base from V and 2 bases from J, with 9 bases between. The CDR3 sequence: CASSLVPRAYEQYF. CDR3 nucleotide sequence: TGTGCCAGCAGCTTAGTCCCTCGAGCCTACGAGCAGTACTTC.

The chain employs TRBV20-1 and TRBJ2-3; D is possibly TRBD2 (6 bases). V was cut by 0 bases and J by 0 bases, with 13 bases left in between. Germline V lookup: CDR1 DFQATT, CDR2 SNEGSKA (reference sequence). The CDR3 length is 16 residues. This chain's CDR3 is CSARDLASVSTDTQYF. DNA of the CDR3: TGCAGTGCTAGAGATCTGGCTAGCGTTAGCACAGATACGCAGTATTTT.

The chain has TRBV20-1 and TRBJ2-1, with 7 bases that match TRBD1. Per germline, CDR1 DFQATT and CDR2 SNEGSKA (reference sequence). With V trimmed by 5 bases and J by 7 bases, 5 bases remained unmatched. The CDR3 extends over 12 amino acids. The CDR3 here is CSAPGTENEQFF. DNA of the CDR3: TGCAGTGCTCCCGGGACAGAGAATGAGCAGTTCTTC.

The chain employs TRBV21-1 and TRBJ1-2. TRBV21-1 is tagged as a pseudogene. The CDR3 covers 15 residues. This chain's CDR3 is CASSKAAAGNYGYTF. The CDR3 DNA is TGTGCCAGCAGCAAAGCGGCGGCAGGGAACTATGGCTACACCTTC.

The chain joins TRBV29-1 to TRBJ2-6, with D possibly TRBD1 on 6 matching bases. V was pared by 6 bases and J by 1 base, with 16 bases between. CDR1 and CDR2 (germline): SQVTM, ANQGSEA. The CDR3 runs to 16 residues. CDR3 in DNA: TGCAGCGTACAACCACAGGGTACTTCTGGGGCCAACGTCCTGACTTTC. It encodes CSVQPQGTSGANVLTF.

There are a few counts of this clonotype. The chain uses TRBV4-2 and TRBJ1-2, with 7 bases identical to TRBD1. This CDR3 is built from 14 residues. Germline V gene lookup returns CDR1 LGHNA and CDR2 YNFKEQ. V lost 5 bases to trimming and J lost 6 bases; unmatched junction nucleotides: 9. In DNA, the CDR3 is TGTGCCAGCAGCATACCCGGGACAGATAATGGCTACACCTTC. It yields the protein CASSIPGTDNGYTF.

Only a few counts were recorded for this clonotype. Here the CDR3 reads CASKASGQGDEKLFF. CDR3 bases: TGTGCCAGTAAGGCATCGGGACAGGGGGATGAAAAACTGTTTTTT. The gene calls are TRBV19 and TRBJ1-4; 11 bases fit TRBD1. V gave up 7 bases and J gave up 6 bases; unmatched junction bases: 7. Germline-derived CDR1 and CDR2 are LNHDA and SQIVND (reference sequence). The CDR3 runs 15 residues.

The CDR3 DNA reads as TGCGCCAGCAGTGAAGCGTTGGCCAAAAACATTCAGTACTTC. Its protein is CASSEALAKNIQYF. V gene TRBV10-1 combines with J gene TRBJ2-7; D gene ambiguous. The end of the DNA fits TRBJ2-4 better, so the J call may be wrong. The CDR3 sequence is 14 residues long. Germline V gene lookup returns CDR1 WNHNN and CDR2 SYGVQD (reference sequence).